The sequence of this T cell receptor (beta chain) was determined in a study of CD8+ T cells in alopecia areata. Study details: Transfer of skin from roughly 6-12-month-old C3H/HeJ graft donors with spontaneous alopecia was made to roughly 6-10-week-old female C3H/HeJ mice.

This CDR3 comprises 16 residues. V was clipped by 5 bases and J by 0 bases; unmatched bases: 2. Germline V CDR1 and CDR2: FNHDT, SITEND (reference sequence). This clone occurred a few times. Its antigen is currently unknown. Gene names and germline refer to mouse. The read ends 4 residues early relative to the CDR3; the germline J gene fills the gap. Scientists pooled cutaneous lymph node cells and sorted them on CD4, CD8alpha, NKG2D, NKG2ACE and other markers. Extracted from the samples, RNA was reverse transcribed into cDNA to serve as the sequencing template. Here immunoSEQ multiplex PCR was the method, and the copy in TCRdb shows in-frame clones only, minus some. The sample has 200,000 to 300,000 clones, none seen only once. Study-level findings and limits: Mice gave a clearer picture of TCR sharing than patients did, possibly for HLA-related reasons.

Source material: CD4+ T cells sorted from a lymph node. The V and J genes are TRBV19 and TRBJ2-4, with 14 bases aligning to TRBD2. This TCR was recovered from a C3H/HeJ mouse with alopecia areata. MHC haplotype of the mouse line: H2-k. CDR3 DNA, as far as it was read: TGTGCCAGCAGCGGGACTGGGGGGGCTAGTCAAAAC. Its protein product is CASSGTGGASQN. The full CDR3 reads CASSGTGGASQNTLYF.